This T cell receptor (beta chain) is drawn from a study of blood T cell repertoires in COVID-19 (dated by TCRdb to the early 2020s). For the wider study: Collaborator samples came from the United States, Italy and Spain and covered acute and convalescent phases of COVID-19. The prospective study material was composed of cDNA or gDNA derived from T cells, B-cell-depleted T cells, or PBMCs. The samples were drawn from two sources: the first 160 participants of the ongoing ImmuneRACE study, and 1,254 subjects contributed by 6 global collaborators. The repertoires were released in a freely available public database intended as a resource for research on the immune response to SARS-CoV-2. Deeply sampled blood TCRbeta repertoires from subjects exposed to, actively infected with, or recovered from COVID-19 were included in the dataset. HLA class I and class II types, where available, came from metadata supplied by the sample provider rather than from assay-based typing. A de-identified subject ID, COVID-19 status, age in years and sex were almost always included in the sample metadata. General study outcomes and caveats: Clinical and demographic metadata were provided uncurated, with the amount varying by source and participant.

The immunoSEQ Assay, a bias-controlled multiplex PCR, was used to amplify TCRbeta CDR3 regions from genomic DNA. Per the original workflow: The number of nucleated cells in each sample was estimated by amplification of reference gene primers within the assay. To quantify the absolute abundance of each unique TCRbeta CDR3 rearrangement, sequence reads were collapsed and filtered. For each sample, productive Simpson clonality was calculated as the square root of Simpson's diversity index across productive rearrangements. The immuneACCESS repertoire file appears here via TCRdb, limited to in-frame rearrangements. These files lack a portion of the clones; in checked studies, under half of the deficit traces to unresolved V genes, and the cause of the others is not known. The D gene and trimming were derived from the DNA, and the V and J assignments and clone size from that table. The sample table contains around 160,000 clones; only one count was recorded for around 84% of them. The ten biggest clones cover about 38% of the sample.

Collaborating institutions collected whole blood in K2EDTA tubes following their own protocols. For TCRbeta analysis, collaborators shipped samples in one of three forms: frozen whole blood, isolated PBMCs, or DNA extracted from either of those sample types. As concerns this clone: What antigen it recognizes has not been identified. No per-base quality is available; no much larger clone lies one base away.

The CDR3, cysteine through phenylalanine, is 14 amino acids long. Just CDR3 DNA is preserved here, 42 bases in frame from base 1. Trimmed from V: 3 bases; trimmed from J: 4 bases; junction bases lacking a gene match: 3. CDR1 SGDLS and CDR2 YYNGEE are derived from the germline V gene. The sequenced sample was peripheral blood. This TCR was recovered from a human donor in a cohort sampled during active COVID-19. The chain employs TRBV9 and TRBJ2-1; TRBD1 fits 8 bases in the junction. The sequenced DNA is TGTGCCAGCAGCGCGGGACAGGTGTACAATGAGCAGTTCTTC. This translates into CASSAGQVYNEQFF.